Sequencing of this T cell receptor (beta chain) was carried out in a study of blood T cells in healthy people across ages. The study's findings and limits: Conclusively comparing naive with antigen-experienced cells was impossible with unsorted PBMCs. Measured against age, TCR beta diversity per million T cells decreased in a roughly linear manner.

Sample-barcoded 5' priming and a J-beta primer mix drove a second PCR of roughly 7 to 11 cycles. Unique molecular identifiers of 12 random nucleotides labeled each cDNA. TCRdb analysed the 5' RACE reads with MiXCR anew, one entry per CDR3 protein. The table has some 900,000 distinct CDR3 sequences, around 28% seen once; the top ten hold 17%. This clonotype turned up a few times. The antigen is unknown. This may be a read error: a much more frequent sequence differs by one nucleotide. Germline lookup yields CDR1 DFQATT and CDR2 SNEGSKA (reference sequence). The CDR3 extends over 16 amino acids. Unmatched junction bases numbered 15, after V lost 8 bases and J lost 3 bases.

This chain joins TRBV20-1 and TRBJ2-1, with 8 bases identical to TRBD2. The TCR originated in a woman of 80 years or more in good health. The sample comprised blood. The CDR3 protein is CSTTGRAGRYYNEQFF. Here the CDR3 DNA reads TGCAGTACTACCGGGAGGGCGGGGAGATACTACAATGAGCAGTTCTTC.